These 7 T cell receptor beta chains were sequenced from one sample in a study of T cells in women clearing cervical HPV infection. Method: immunoSEQ multiplex PCR; TCRdb's copy keeps in-frame clones and lacks some. Recorded for this sample: about 48,000 clones. The sample consisted of blood buffy coat. The receptors were gathered from a woman between 18 and 70 years old with a cervical HPV16 infection that either progressed to CIN3+ or cleared (not recorded which).

Worth noting for this clone: The CDR3 end falls 3 residues outside the read, so it is completed with the germline J gene. This chain uses TRBV29-1 with TRBJ2-7; D possibly corresponds to TRBD2 (6 bases). The CDR3 sequence is 12 residues long. Trimming took 4 bases from V and 5 from J, leaving 12 bases between them. Germline V gene sequence: CDR1 SQVTM, CDR2 ANQGSEA. The sequenced CDR3 bases are TGCAGCGTTGTGCGGGGTGTGGACGAG. Protein product: CSVVRGVDE. The full CDR3 sequence reads CSVVRGVDEQYF.

In regard to this clone: The read is 3 residues too short to cover the CDR3 end, so that end is filled in from the germline J gene. The chain is built from TRBV29-1 and TRBJ2-5; TRBD2 aligns across 11 bases. V trimming: 6 bases; J trimming: 2 bases; junction bases outside the gene matches: 2. Germline V gives CDR1 SQVTM, CDR2 ANQGSEA. This CDR3 spans 13 amino acids. Partial CDR3 DNA: TGCAGCGTAGTAGCGGGGGGGCAAGAGACC. This gives the protein CSVVAGGQET. The CDR3 reads in full as CSVVAGGQETQYF. The whole variable domain, filled in from reference TRBV29-1 and TRBJ2-5, reads SAVISQKPSRDICQRGTSLTIQCQVDSQVTMMFWYRQQPGQSLTLIATANQGSEATYESGFVIDKFPISRPNLTFSTLTVSNMSPEDSSIYLCSVVAGGQETQYFGPGTRLLVL.

The sequenced part of the CDR3 DNA is TGTGCCAGCAGTCCCGGGAACACTGAA. It encodes CASSPGNTE. In full, the CDR3 is CASSPGNTEAFF. The chain couples TRBV12-3 or TRBV12-4 to TRBJ1-1; no definite D call. The read comes to an end 3 residues before the CDR3 does, leaving the germline J gene to fill in the end. The V gene lost 5 bases and the J gene lost 1 base, with 5 bases spanning the gap. CDR3 length: 12 amino acids.

Regarding this clone: The read gets to within 3 residues of the CDR3 end, and the germline J gene fills in the rest. The chain combines TRBV29-1 with TRBJ2-7; D call uncertain. Trimming removed 4 bases at V and 6 bases at J, with 13 bases between. This CDR3 is 12 amino acids long. Germline V gene sequence: CDR1 SQVTM, CDR2 ANQGSEA. Here the CDR3 reads CSVGLGFSEQYF. The DNA read from the CDR3 is TGCAGCGTTGGGTTAGGGTTCAGCGAG.

Notes on this clone: Read coverage stops 3 residues before the CDR3 terminus; the germline J gene supplies the remainder. This rearrangement joins TRBV7-9 to TRBJ1-1; no firm D call. The germline CDR1 and CDR2 sequences are SEHNR and FQNEAQ (reference sequence). The CDR3 is 13 residues long. V was pared by 2 bases and J by 1 base, with 5 bases between. The sequenced CDR3 bases are TGTGCCAGCAGCTTAACTTGGAACACTGAA. This codes for CASSLTWNTE. The whole CDR3 reads CASSLTWNTEAFF.

On this clone itself: The read halts 3 residues ahead of the CDR3 end, with the missing end drawn from the germline J gene. The V call is TRBV28, the J call TRBJ2-5; 8 bases agree with TRBD1. Germline lookup yields CDR1 MDHEN and CDR2 SYDVKM. This CDR3 spans 14 amino acids. V shed 6 bases and J 1 base; nucleotides not matched to a gene: 4. CDR3 DNA (partial): TGTGCCAGCAGCCCAGGACAGGGCCAAGAGACC. Protein sequence: CASSPGQGQET. The whole CDR3 is CASSPGQGQETQYF. Complete variable domain (other parts from reference TRBV28 and TRBJ2-5): DVKVTQSSRYLVKRTGEKVFLECVQDMDHENMFWYRQDPGLGLRLIYFSYDVKMKEKGDIPEGYSVSREKKERFSLILESASTNQTSMYLCASSPGQGQETQYFGPGTRLLVL.

Details on this clone: The read ends 3 residues shy of where the CDR3 ends; the end is completed using the germline J gene. J is TRBJ2-3 and V is TRBV5-4; no firm D call. The CDR3 extends over 13 amino acids. Trimming stripped 4 bases from V and 1 base from J, with 7 bases between. Germline lookup yields CDR1 SGHNT and CDR2 YYREEE (reference sequence). The CDR3 protein is CASSLTGTDTQYF. CDR3 DNA, as far as it was read: TGTGCCAGCAGCCTGACTGGCACAGATACG.